The present T cell receptor (beta chain) was sequenced within a study of post-analysis software for immune sequencing data. Across the whole study: Disease courses included relapsing-remitting, secondary progressive and progressive-relapsing multiple sclerosis.

Germline V lookup: CDR1 MGHRA, CDR2 YSYEKL. The CDR3 consists of 15 residues. Germline trimming cut 3 bases from V and 6 bases from J; bases unmatched to any gene: 8. Study-level points and caveats: Controls had lower frequencies than patients of about 5 TRBV segments, which included TRBV5-6, TRBV5-1 and TRBV20-1. A significant reduction in normalized Chao1 diversity was observed in multiple sclerosis patients versus controls.

Only a few counts were recorded for this clonotype. Antigen: not known. Libraries were made from TCR beta cDNA, and they carried unique molecular identifiers. MiXCR, applied by TCRdb to the PCR reads, yields one record per CDR3 protein. The sample has hundreds of thousands of distinct CDR3 sequences, about 53% seen once. The source material was blood. This sequence originates from a girl between 5 and 17 years old with multiple sclerosis. The genes are TRBV4-1 and TRBJ2-1, with 7 bases fitting TRBD1. CDR3 in DNA: TGCGCCAGCAGCCAGACAGGGATTGCTTTCAATGAGCAGTTCTTC. Amino acids: CASSQTGIAFNEQFF.